The T cell receptor (beta chain) under discussion was sequenced for a study of cytomegalovirus exposure and HLA in healthy donors. The PCR ran on 60 Vbeta and 13 Jbeta primers. Sequencing was performed with immunoSEQ multiplex PCR; in TCRdb, only in-frame clones are kept and a portion is missing. There are a few hundred thousand clones in the sample; about 80% occur only once, and almost 8% lies in the top ten. Germline values: CDR1 PRHDT, CDR2 FYEKMQ (reference sequence). With 3 bases removed from V and 1 base from J, the gap between germline ends came to 9 bases. The CDR3 consists of 15 residues. The chain is built from TRBV13 and TRBJ2-2; no clear D. This receptor was taken from a woman between 55 and 75 years old in good health and CMV-seropositive. The source material was PBMCs. CDR3: CASSFPGGNTGELFF. The DNA of the CDR3 is TGTGCCAGCAGCTTCCCCGGCGGGAACACCGGGGAGCTGTTTTTT.